This record covers a single T cell receptor (beta chain). Its antigen is unknown. The input lacks base qualities; no much larger clone sits a single base away. The CDR1 and CDR2 encoded by the germline V gene are MNHNS and SASEGT. Including cysteine and phenylalanine, the CDR3 has 12 amino acids. Here the CDR3 DNA is all that survives: 36 bases in frame from base 1. V lost 7 bases and J lost 8 bases, and the count of bases not matched to a germline gene is 7. Genomic DNA was extracted from sorted cells for sequencing of the TCRbeta CDR3 region. The immunoSEQ Assay was used for sequencing of TCRbeta CDR3 regions. TCRdb limited this immuneACCESS table to in-frame rearrangements with V and J called. A share of clones is missing; checked studies link under half to unresolved V genes, and the rest is unexplained. The sample yields around 95,000 clones; 89% were counted once. Roughly 0.15% of the sample rests with the top ten.

The trial excluded patients who had a history of autoimmune disease or were on systemic immunosuppression. Peripheral blood for TCR sequencing was drawn from every dose cohort at baseline, at cycle 4 day 1 and at cycle 7 day 1. Samples came from an open-label, multicenter, first-in-human phase I dose-escalation trial of ivuxolimab. The trial enrolled adults with locally advanced or metastatic head and neck squamous cell, hepatocellular, melanoma or renal cell carcinoma. Before TCR sequencing, CD4+ T cells and CD8+ T cells from peripheral blood were sorted into separate populations. The sample is drawn from a study of OX40 agonist ivuxolimab in advanced cancers. Regarding the research as a whole: Ivuxolimab was an agonistic, fully human IgG2 monoclonal antibody directed against OX40 (CD134), a costimulatory receptor. In the dose-escalation cohort, approximately 82% of patients were male, and the mean age was approximately 60 years, with a range of roughly 20 to 80. The paper covers the monotherapy dose-escalation part of the phase I ivuxolimab trial, which included N ≈ 50 patients. Of the roughly 50 dose-escalation patients, hepatocellular carcinoma was present in about 20, melanoma in approximately 15, renal cell carcinoma in 9 and head and neck cancer in 9. Prior anti-PD-1, anti-PD-L1 or anti-CTLA-4 therapy was permitted, and about two fifths of dose-escalation patients had received checkpoint inhibitors. The point of sequencing TCRbeta in the periphery was to test whether ivuxolimab changed TCR sequence diversity and drove clonal T-cell expansion. Intravenous ivuxolimab was administered to patients every 2 weeks at six dose levels: 0.01, 0.1, 0.3, 1.5, 3 and 10 mg/kg. Three dose-escalation patients achieved partial responses, one with hepatocellular carcinoma and two with cutaneous melanoma. Overall results and qualifications from the work: Antigen specificity was not determined for the clonally expanded peripheral T cells. In the 0.1-3.0 mg/kg groups, partial responders were among the patients with the lowest normalized peripheral clonal expansion, particularly in CD8+ T cells. After ivuxolimab, CD8+ T cells had more expanded clones than CD4+ T cells on average. At doses of 0.1 to 3.0 mg/kg, clonal expansion of both CD4+ and CD8+ blood T cells was observed from baseline to week 6. Low levels of normalized T-cell clonal expansion were also seen in some nonresponding patients.

The sequence links TRBV6-1 to TRBJ1-2; 7 nucleotides in the junction match TRBD1. Sequencing used CD4+ or CD8+ T cells sorted from blood, obtained in a trial of the OX40 agonist ivuxolimab. The TCR sequence derives from an adult with an advanced solid tumor such as melanoma, head and neck, liver or kidney cancer. The DNA sequence reads TGTGCCAGCATCAAGGGGGCTGAGGGCTACACCTTC. Its translation reads: CASIKGAEGYTF.